This T cell receptor (beta chain) was found in a study of sequential checkpoint blockade in melanoma. Study-level information: DNA from 70 to 95 pretreatment tumor samples underwent TCRβ immunosequencing. Notes on the study in general: In arm A, pretreatment tumor clonality was associated with response.

Trimming left V 6 bases short and J 8 bases short, with 7 bases between. This CDR3 comprises 11 residues. This clone was seen only a few times. The antigen is undetermined. Treatment here: randomized to nivolumab then ipilimumab (arm A) or the reverse (arm B). Using immunoSEQ multiplex PCR, the repertoire was profiled, and TCRdb retains in-frame clones only, with some absent. Counted here are approximately 20,000 clones, about 25% occurring once; the ten biggest clones make up around 7.2%. The receptor was derived from a human donor with melanoma. Sequences were derived from tumor tissue (inferred from file names), sampled from a patient given nivolumab and ipilimumab in sequence. V usage is TRBV6-7 and J usage is TRBJ2-2; D ambiguous. TRBV6-7 belongs to the ORF category, with a function that is uncertain. The CDR3 loop reads CASSSTGELFF. The CDR3 coding sequence is TGTGCCAGCAGCTCGACAGGGGAGCTGTTTTTT.